These 29 T cell receptor beta chains were sequenced from one sample in a study of OX40 agonist ivuxolimab in advanced cancers. The assay was immunoSEQ multiplex PCR, and TCRdb's table has in-frame clones only and misses some. The repertoire consists of almost 70,000 clones, with 86% occurring once and the leading ten covering 8% to 10%. The starting material was CD4+ or CD8+ T cells sorted from blood, obtained in a trial of the OX40 agonist ivuxolimab. The source is an adult with an advanced solid tumor such as melanoma, head and neck, liver or kidney cancer.

V usage is TRBV5-1 and J usage is TRBJ2-4; D is uncertain. The V gene lost 5 bases and the J gene lost 6 bases, with 9 bases spanning the gap. CDR3 length: 12 amino acids. Germline V gene data show CDR1 as SGHRS and CDR2 as YFSETQ. This chain's CDR3 is CASSSDRNIQYF. The CDR3, as DNA: TGCGCCAGCAGTTCGGATCGAAACATTCAGTACTTC.

The CDR3 DNA reads TGTGCCAGCGGCTCGCTACAGGGGCAGGGCTATGGCTACACCTTC. This codes for CASGSLQGQGYGYTF. The chain combines TRBV28 with TRBJ1-2, with TRBD1 matching 7 bases. There are 15 residues in the CDR3. V dropped 8 bases and J dropped 4; count of bases not matched to a gene: 13. In germline, CDR1 is MDHEN, CDR2 SYDVKM.

V usage is TRBV30 and J usage is TRBJ2-3, with D tentatively TRBD2 (6 bases). Per the germline V gene, CDR1 is GTSNPN and CDR2 is SVGIG (reference sequence). V lost 6 bases to trimming and J lost 0 bases, with 10 bases between them. The CDR3 consists of 13 residues. CDR3 sequence reads: CACSRGSTDTQYF. DNA for the CDR3: TGTGCCTGCTCTCGGGGGAGCACAGATACGCAGTATTTT. The full variable domain, its missing parts supplied by reference TRBV30 and TRBJ2-3, is SQTIHQWPATLVQPVGSPLSLECTVEGTSNPNLYWYRQAAGRGLQLLFYSVGIGQISSEVPQNLSASRPQDRQFILSSKKLLLSDSGFYLCACSRGSTDTQYFGPGTRLTVL.

This clone was observed once. The J gene is TRBJ1-3, the V gene TRBV4-1; no clear D gene. The germline gives CDR1 MGHRA, CDR2 YSYEKL. The CDR3 extends over 16 amino acids. V lost 0 bases and J lost 0, with 9 bases in between. For the CDR3, the DNA is TGCGCCAGCAGCCAAGAGCCGTTTCTCTCTGGAAACACCATATATTTT. Translation gives CASSQEPFLSGNTIYF.

The rearrangement links TRBV15 to TRBJ2-2, with D perhaps TRBD1 or TRBD2 (5 bases each). CDR1 and CDR2 from the germline V gene are LNHNV and YYDKDF (reference sequence). V shed 9 bases and J shed 1 base, with 15 bases lying between them. This CDR3 has 15 amino acids. The CDR3 is CATELGRLNTGELFF. CDR3 in DNA: TGTGCCACTGAACTGGGACGGCTGAACACCGGGGAGCTGTTTTTT.

The chain joins TRBV5-8 to TRBJ2-1, with 8 bases lining up with TRBD1. Germline V gene sequence: CDR1 SGHTS, CDR2 YDEGEE. With V trimmed by 3 bases and J by 5 bases, 10 bases remained unmatched. The CDR3 spans 16 residues. The CDR3 spells CASSSGQGPVNNEQFF. CDR3 in DNA: TGTGCCAGCAGCTCCGGACAGGGCCCTGTGAACAATGAGCAGTTCTTC.

The rearrangement uses TRBV5-1 and TRBJ2-1; 10 bases match TRBD2. This CDR3 is built from 14 residues. The germline gives CDR1 SGHRS, CDR2 YFSETQ. Unmatched junction bases numbered 4, after V lost 0 bases and J lost 10 bases. CDR3 sequence (DNA): TGCGCCAGCAGCTTGGATGGTAGCGGGGGGGAGCAGTTCTTC. Encoded protein: CASSLDGSGGEQFF.

The V gene is TRBV4-3, the J gene TRBJ1-1, with no clear D. Between the trimmed V and J ends, which lost 0 bases and 5 bases, there was a span of 13 bases. Germline CDR1 LGHNA, CDR2 YSLEER. The CDR3 is 15 amino acids. CDR3 sequence (DNA): TGCGCCAGCAGCCAAGATTATATAAGGCGGACTGAAGCTTTCTTT. It codes for CASSQDYIRRTEAFF.

V is TRBV5-1 and J is TRBJ1-4; TRBD1 aligns across 12 bases. Trimming at V came to 6 bases and at J to 4 bases, leaving 4 bases not matched to a gene. Germline-derived CDR1 and CDR2 are SGHRS and YFSETQ. The CDR3 consists of 15 residues. CDR3 DNA: TGCGCCAGCACGGGACAGGGGGCTGTTAATGAAAAACTGTTTTTT. The encoded protein is CASTGQGAVNEKLFF.

The chain is built from TRBV7-9 and TRBJ1-2; tentative D call: TRBD1 (6 bases). The CDR3 totals 17 residues. Germline V CDR1 and CDR2: SEHNR, FQNEAQ (reference sequence). V gave up 1 base and J gave up 4 bases, with 19 bases separating them. Here the CDR3 DNA reads TGTGCCAGCAGCTTAGATTTGGGGGGCGCGGAGGGCTATGGCTACACCTTC. This gives the protein CASSLDLGGAEGYGYTF. The full variable domain, rest sourced from reference TRBV7-9 and TRBJ1-2, is DTGVSQNPRHKITKRGQNVTFRCDPISEHNRLYWYRQTLGQGPEFLTYFQNEAQLEKSRLLSDRFSAERPKGSFSTLEIQRTEQGDSAMYLCASSLDLGGAEGYGYTFGSGTRLTVV.

The chain uses TRBV10-3 and TRBJ1-2; D is unresolved. Germline V lookup: CDR1 ENHRY, CDR2 SYGVKD. V dropped 10 bases and J dropped 3 bases, with 21 bases sitting between them. The CDR3 extends over 15 amino acids. The CDR3 bases are TGTGCCACCACGTGGGGTCCCGGAGGTGACTATGGCTACACCTTC. It encodes CATTWGPGGDYGYTF.

J is TRBJ2-5 and V is TRBV19; D is unresolved. Deletions cut 5 bases from V and 5 bases from J, with 15 bases between. The CDR3 runs 14 residues. CDR1 is LNHDA and CDR2 is SQIVND in the germline V gene (reference sequence). Here the CDR3 reads CASSEWTIGETQYF. CDR3 in DNA: TGTGCCAGTAGTGAATGGACCATAGGGGAGACCCAGTACTTC.

The rearrangement uses TRBV5-6 and TRBJ1-1; D uncertain. The ends were cut back, 0 bases at V and 3 bases at J, with 12 bases in the middle. This CDR3 contains 15 residues. Germline values: CDR1 SGHDT, CDR2 YYEEEE. CDR3 loop: CASSLVGGTDTEAFF. CDR3 nucleotides: TGTGCCAGCAGCTTGGTAGGAGGTACGGACACTGAAGCTTTCTTT. Based on the CDR3 plus reference TRBV5-6 and TRBJ1-1, the full variable domain is DAGVTQSPTHLIKTRGQQVTLRCSPKSGHDTVSWYQQALGQGPQFIFQYYEEEERQRGNFPDRFSGHQFPNYSSELNVNALLLGDSALYLCASSLVGGTDTEAFFGQGTRLTVV.

The rearrangement uses TRBV5-6 and TRBJ1-2; D unresolved. V was shortened by 2 bases and J by 8 bases, with 16 bases between the two germline ends. This CDR3 comprises 14 residues. Germline loops: CDR1 SGHDT, CDR2 YYEEEE. CDR3 nucleotides: TGTGCCAGCAGCTTTTTTCGTGGACGAGAAGGCTACACCTTC. Translating it yields CASSFFRGREGYTF.

V is TRBV7-2 and J is TRBJ2-2; D is uncertain. V was cut by 7 bases and J by 2 bases, with 11 bases left in between. There are 14 residues in the CDR3. Germline-derived CDR1 and CDR2 are SGHTA and FQGNSA. Here the CDR3 DNA reads TGTGCCAGCACGGGCCAAGCTAACACCGGGGAGCTGTTTTTT. This translates into CASTGQANTGELFF.

The J gene is TRBJ2-3, the V gene TRBV28; 8 bases match TRBD1. The V and J ends lost 3 bases and 1 base, in that order; junction bases with no gene match: 6. CDR3 length: 16 residues. Germline loops: CDR1 MDHEN, CDR2 SYDVKM. CDR3 coding DNA: TGTGCCAGCAGTTTCCAGGGGGCCGCTGGCACAGATACGCAGTATTTT. This codes for CASSFQGAAGTDTQYF.

The chain joins TRBV5-8 to TRBJ1-5; D is possibly TRBD1 (5 bases). Trimming left V 3 bases short and J 0 bases short, with 10 bases between. Germline V gives CDR1 SGHTS, CDR2 YDEGEE. This CDR3 comprises 15 residues. In nucleotides, the CDR3 is TGTGCCAGCAGCTGGGGCACCTATAGCAATCAGCCCCAGCATTTT. The encoded protein is CASSWGTYSNQPQHF.

The chain carries TRBV29-1 and TRBJ1-1, with D possibly matching TRBD1 (5 bases). Between the trimmed V and J ends, which lost 7 bases and 0 bases, there was a span of 24 bases. CDR3 size: 17 residues. In germline, CDR1 is SQVTM, CDR2 ANQGSEA. CDR3 loop: CSAAPRRTNSMNTEAFF. DNA for the CDR3: TGCAGCGCTGCTCCGAGGAGGACAAACTCCATGAACACTGAAGCTTTCTTT.

The chain couples TRBV28 to TRBJ1-2, with 9 nucleotides matching TRBD1. Germline V gives CDR1 MDHEN, CDR2 SYDVKM. CDR3 length: 14 residues. Trimming cost V 5 bases and J 3 bases; bases outside gene matches: 4. For the CDR3, the DNA is TGTGCCAGCAGTAAGTGGACAGGGGACTATGGCTACACCTTC. Translation gives CASSKWTGDYGYTF.

This clone is a singleton in its sample. CDR3 nucleotides: TGTGCCAGCAGCTTAGATCTAGGCGAGCAGTTCTTC. It translates to CASSLDLGEQFF. The chain links TRBV11-3 to TRBJ2-1, with no clear D. The CDR3 is 12 residues long. Germline assignment: CDR1 SGHNT and CDR2 YENEEA. The V end lost 0 bases, the J end lost 10 bases, and 7 bases lay between the germline ends.

The chain employs TRBV4-1 and TRBJ1-5; D perhaps matches TRBD1 (6 bases). The V end was cut by 2 bases, the J end by 5 bases, with 19 bases between. This CDR3 is 17 amino acids long. Germline CDR1 MGHRA, CDR2 YSYEKL. The CDR3 nucleotides read TGCGCCAGCAGCCAACTCGGGACAACAACGGGGCATCAGCCCCAGCATTTT. It is translated as CASSQLGTTTGHQPQHF.

The chain uses TRBV5-1 and TRBJ2-7; 8 nucleotides agree with TRBD1. The CDR3 is made up of 15 amino acids. Germline V gene data show CDR1 as SGHRS and CDR2 as YFSETQ. V lost 1 base, J lost 0 bases, and 3 bases stayed unmatched. The CDR3 loop reads CASSLRTGTSYEQYF. CDR3 coding DNA: TGCGCCAGCAGCTTGAGGACAGGGACCTCCTACGAGCAGTACTTC.

The chain combines TRBV7-9 with TRBJ2-7; 11 nucleotides agree with TRBD1. The CDR3 runs 14 residues. Germline loops: CDR1 SEHNR, CDR2 FQNEAQ (reference sequence). The trim removed 3 bases at V and 6 bases at J, leaving 4 bases unmatched. CDR3 sequence: CASSFGQGAGEQYF. The CDR3, as DNA: TGTGCCAGCAGCTTCGGACAGGGGGCTGGCGAGCAGTACTTC.

This sequence joins TRBV7-8 and TRBJ2-7, with no clear D. V lost 1 base, J lost 7 bases, and 5 bases lay in between. The CDR3 extends over 11 amino acids. CDR1 and CDR2 from the germline V gene are SGHVS and FQNEAQ. CDR3 residues: CASSLVSEQYF. Written as DNA, the CDR3 is TGTGCCAGCAGCTTAGTCTCTGAGCAGTACTTC. The variable domain in full, completed from reference TRBV7-8 and TRBJ2-7, reads GAGVSQSPRYKVAKRGQDVALRCDPISGHVSLFWYQQALGQGPEFLTYFQNEAQLDKSGLPSDRFFAERPEGSVSTLKIQRTQQEDSAVYLCASSLVSEQYFGPGTRLTVT.

The chain combines TRBV11-3 with TRBJ1-1; perhaps TRBD1 as D (5 bases). V lost 3 bases and J lost 3, with 11 bases in between. The CDR3 spans 14 residues. Per the germline V gene, CDR1 is SGHNT and CDR2 is YENEEA. The DNA for the CDR3 is TGTGCCAGCAGCTTTTCAGGGTGGGACACTGAAGCTTTCTTT. Its translation: CASSFSGWDTEAFF. The whole variable domain, remainder taken from reference TRBV11-3 and TRBJ1-1, is EAGVVQSPRYKIIEKKQPVAFWCNPISGHNTLYWYLQNLGQGPELLIRYENEEAVDDSQLPKDRFSAERLKGVDSTLKIQPAELGDSAVYLCASSFSGWDTEAFFGQGTRLTVV.

The gene calls are TRBV7-2 and TRBJ1-4; tentative D call: TRBD1 (5 bases). The germline V gene has CDR1 SGHTA and CDR2 FQGNSA. The germline V and J ends were trimmed by 1 base and 8 bases, with 14 bases remaining between them. CDR3 length: 15 amino acids. CDR3 DNA: TGTGCCAGCAGCTTAGGTGGGCGGCGGGACGAAAAACTGTTTTTT. Translation gives CASSLGGRRDEKLFF.

The chain couples TRBV11-2 to TRBJ1-6; 10 bases line up with TRBD1. V dropped 3 bases and J dropped 8; count of bases not matched to a gene: 1. Germline-derived CDR1 and CDR2 are SGHAT and FQNNGV. This CDR3 has 14 residues. The CDR3 region has the DNA TGTGCCAGCAGCTTGGGACAGGGGTATTCACCCCTCCACTTT. Translating gives CASSLGQGYSPLHF.

The chain joins TRBV2 to TRBJ2-5, with a tentative D call TRBD1 (5 bases). The V gene lost 5 bases and the J gene lost 5 bases, with 9 bases spanning the gap. The germline CDR1 and CDR2 sequences are SNHLY and FYNNEI. This CDR3 comprises 12 residues. The CDR3 sequence: CASSQGIETQYF. CDR3 nucleotide sequence: TGTGCCAGCAGTCAGGGTATTGAGACCCAGTACTTC. Full variable domain (outside the CDR3, taken from reference TRBV2 and TRBJ2-5): EPEVTQTPSHQVTQMGQEVILRCVPISNHLYFYWYRQILGQKVEFLVSFYNNEISEKSEIFDDQFSVERPDGSNFTLKIRSTKLEDSAMYFCASSQGIETQYFGPGTRLLVL.

The chain uses TRBV7-2 and TRBJ1-3; no reliable D call. There are 16 residues in the CDR3. V was pared by 4 bases and J by 2 bases, with 15 bases between. Germline CDR1 and CDR2: SGHTA and FQGNSA. CDR3: CASSSPGARPGNTIYF. As DNA, the CDR3 is TGTGCCAGCAGCTCCCCGGGAGCCCGGCCTGGAAACACCATATATTTT.